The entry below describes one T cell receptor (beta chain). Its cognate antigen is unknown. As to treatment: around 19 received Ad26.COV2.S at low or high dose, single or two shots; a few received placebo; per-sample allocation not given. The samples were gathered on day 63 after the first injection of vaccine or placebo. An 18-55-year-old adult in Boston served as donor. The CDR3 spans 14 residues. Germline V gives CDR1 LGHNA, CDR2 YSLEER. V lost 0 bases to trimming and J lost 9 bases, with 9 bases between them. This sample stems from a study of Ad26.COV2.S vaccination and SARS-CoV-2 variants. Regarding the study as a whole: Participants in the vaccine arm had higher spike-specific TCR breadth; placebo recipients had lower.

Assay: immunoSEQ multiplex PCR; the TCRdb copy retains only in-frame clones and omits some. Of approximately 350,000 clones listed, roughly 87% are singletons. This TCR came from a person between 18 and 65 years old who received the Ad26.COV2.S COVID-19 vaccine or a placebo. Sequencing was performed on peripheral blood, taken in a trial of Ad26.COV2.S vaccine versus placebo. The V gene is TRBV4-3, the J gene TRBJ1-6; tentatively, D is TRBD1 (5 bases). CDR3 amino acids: CASSQDNGGSPLHF. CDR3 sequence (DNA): TGCGCCAGCAGCCAAGATAATGGGGGTTCACCCCTCCACTTT.